Shown below are 31 T cell receptor beta chains from a single sample sequenced in a study of blood T cell repertoires in COVID-19 (dated by TCRdb to about 2020). The library was built by means of the immunoSEQ multiplex PCR assay. The table comes from immuneACCESS by way of TCRdb, which keeps in-frame sequences with V and J called. Part of the clones is missing from these tables; in studies checked, under half for an unresolved V gene and the rest for unknown reasons. This sample has about 100,000 clones in its table, and 90% to 95% of those were observed once. Approximately 1.6% of the sample is taken by the ten largest. The material sequenced was peripheral blood. The source is a man aged 55 to 70 with acute or convalescent COVID-19.

This clone was counted a few times. The chain is built from TRBV21-1 and TRBJ1-4; the table's D call of TRBD1 was not tested on the DNA. TRBV21-1 is annotated as a pseudogene. The CDR3 runs 15 residues. CDR3 DNA: TGTGCCAGGAGGACAGGGAATTCGACTAATGAAAAACTGTTTTTT. This translates into CARRTGNSTNEKLFF.

The rearrangement joins TRBV19 to TRBJ2-7; tentative D call: TRBD2 (7 bases). The germline CDR1 and CDR2 sequences are LNHDA and SQIVND (reference sequence). Trimming stripped 5 bases from V and 5 bases from J, with 16 bases between. The CDR3 length is 14 residues. CDR3 loop: CASSPEGGNNEQYF. DNA of the CDR3: TGTGCCAGTAGTCCCGAGGGGGGGAACAACGAGCAGTACTTC. Drawing the rest from reference TRBV19 and TRBJ2-7, the complete variable domain is DGGITQSPKYLFRKEGQNVTLSCEQNLNHDAMYWYRQDPGQGLRLIYYSQIVNDFQKGDIAEGYSVSREKKESFPLTVTSAQKNPTAFYLCASSPEGGNNEQYFGPGTRLTVT.

The chain recombines TRBV29-1 with TRBJ2-5; TRBD2 aligns across 7 bases. Per the germline V gene, CDR1 is SQVTM and CDR2 is ANQGSEA. CDR3 length equals 12 residues. The J segment lost 13 bases and the V segment lost 7 bases, leaving 15 bases of the junction unmatched. Here the CDR3 DNA reads TGCAGCGCCAAGAGAGCTAGCGGAGCCTGGTACTTC. Its protein is CSAKRASGAWYF. The entire variable domain, with the rest obtained from reference TRBV29-1 and TRBJ2-5, is as follows: SAVISQKPSRDICQRGTSLTIQCQVDSQVTMMFWYRQQPGQSLTLIATANQGSEATYESGFVIDKFPISRPNLTFSTLTVSNMSPEDSSIYLCSAKRASGAWYFGPGTRLLVL.

The chain joins TRBV3-1 (or the pseudogene TRBV3-2) to TRBJ1-1; 8 bases map to TRBD1. This CDR3 has 12 residues. The junction had 1 base not matched to a gene; V was cut back by 0 bases and J by 10 bases. The germline V gene encodes CDR1 LGHDT and CDR2 YNNKEL (reference sequence). The CDR3 loop reads CASSQDRGPAFF. DNA of the CDR3: TGTGCCAGCAGCCAAGACAGGGGGCCAGCTTTCTTT.

The chain is built from TRBV4-2 and TRBJ2-1, with TRBD2 as a possible D gene (5 bases). Germline assignment: CDR1 LGHNA and CDR2 YNFKEQ. Trimming pared 0 bases from V and 4 bases from J, leaving 16 bases between. This CDR3 has 17 amino acids. DNA for the CDR3: TGTGCCAGCAGCCAAGATCTAGGTCCTCGCGGGTACAATGAGCAGTTCTTC. Translated: CASSQDLGPRGYNEQFF.

V is TRBV6-5 and J is TRBJ1-2; 8 bases match TRBD1. CDR3 size: 13 residues. V was clipped by 4 bases and J by 7 bases; unmatched bases: 5. The V gene's germline CDR1 is MNHEY and CDR2 SVGAGI. Here the CDR3 reads CASSSGQGSGYTF. The CDR3 nucleotides read TGTGCCAGCAGTTCCGGACAGGGTAGTGGCTACACCTTC.

The chain links TRBV19 to TRBJ2-5, with 7 bases identical to TRBD1. From germline, CDR1 is LNHDA and CDR2 SQIVND (reference sequence). The CDR3 totals 13 residues. Trimming at V came to 4 bases and at J to 5 bases, leaving 4 bases not matched to a gene. The CDR3 reads CASSKGGLETQYF. In DNA form, the CDR3 reads TGTGCCAGTAGTAAAGGGGGCTTGGAGACCCAGTACTTC. The full variable domain, its missing parts supplied by reference TRBV19 and TRBJ2-5, is DGGITQSPKYLFRKEGQNVTLSCEQNLNHDAMYWYRQDPGQGLRLIYYSQIVNDFQKGDIAEGYSVSREKKESFPLTVTSAQKNPTAFYLCASSKGGLETQYFGPGTRLLVL.

This chain uses TRBV25-1 with TRBJ2-3; 9 bases map to TRBD1. V lost 2 bases and J lost 1; bases outside the gene matches: 1. CDR1 and CDR2 (germline): MGHDK, SYGVNS. The length of the CDR3 is 15 residues. The CDR3 bases are TGTGCCAGCAGTGAACACAGGGGGCGCACAGATACGCAGTATTTT. Amino acids: CASSEHRGRTDTQYF. The variable domain in full, with the rest retrieved from reference TRBV25-1 and TRBJ2-3, is EADIYQTPRYLVIGTGKKITLECSQTMGHDKMYWYQQDPGMELHLIHYSYGVNSTEKGDLSSESTVSRIRTEHFPLTLESARPSHTSQYLCASSEHRGRTDTQYFGPGTRLTVL.

In DNA, the CDR3 is TGTGCCTCTTCCATGGGGGCTCTGGGGACCCAGTACTTC. Protein: CASSMGALGTQYF. The chain uses TRBV25-1 and TRBJ2-5; maybe TRBD1 (6 bases). Germline assignment: CDR1 MGHDK and CDR2 SYGVNS. The CDR3 extends over 13 amino acids. The germline V and J ends were trimmed by 11 bases and 7 bases, with 20 bases remaining between them.

V is TRBV19 and J is TRBJ1-2, with D perhaps matching TRBD1 (6 bases). Trimming took 3 bases from V and 0 from J, leaving 8 bases between them. Germline V gives CDR1 LNHDA, CDR2 SQIVND (reference sequence). The CDR3 has 14 amino acids. CDR3 residues: CASSMGQANYGYTF. CDR3 in DNA: TGTGCCAGTAGTATGGGACAAGCTAACTATGGCTACACCTTC.

The chain couples TRBV6-5 to TRBJ1-6; D call uncertain. There are 14 residues in the CDR3. Germline CDR1 is MNHEY and CDR2 is SVGAGI. Deletions cut 6 bases from V and 9 bases from J, with 15 bases between. CDR3 sequence reads: CASRPLGGSSPLHF. The CDR3 coding sequence is TGTGCCAGCAGACCCTTGGGAGGAAGTTCACCCCTCCACTTT.

The chain carries TRBV5-1 and TRBJ1-4, with D maybe TRBD1 (6 bases). V shed 4 bases and J shed 0 bases, with 16 bases lying between them. The CDR3 runs 17 residues. Per germline, CDR1 SGHRS and CDR2 YFSETQ. The CDR3 reads CASSLGQRVATNEKLFF. CDR3 in DNA: TGCGCCAGCAGCCTCGGACAGAGAGTTGCAACTAATGAAAAACTGTTTTTT.

This clone came up once. This rearrangement joins TRBV4-2 to TRBJ1-1; D ambiguous. In germline, CDR1 is LGHNA, CDR2 YNFKEQ. The CDR3 is made up of 16 amino acids. V shed 0 bases and J shed 0 bases, with 11 bases lying between them. CDR3 sequence: CASSQDQSAMNTEAFF. DNA of the CDR3: TGTGCCAGCAGCCAAGATCAGAGCGCTATGAACACTGAAGCTTTCTTT.

The genes are TRBV28 and TRBJ2-7; TRBD1 is a possible D gene (6 bases). Germline-derived CDR1 and CDR2 are MDHEN and SYDVKM. V was pared by 1 base and J by 3 bases, with 16 bases between. This CDR3 contains 16 residues. The CDR3 coding sequence is TGTGCCAGCAGTTTATTAGGGGTCCCAGGGGTCTACGAGCAGTACTTC. Translated: CASSLLGVPGVYEQYF.

This CDR3 is CSGQTDAGGTEAFF. CDR3 sequence (DNA): TGCAGCGGTCAAACTGACGCAGGGGGCACTGAAGCTTTCTTT. The chain recombines TRBV29-1 with TRBJ1-1, with 7 bases identical to TRBD1. This CDR3 spans 14 amino acids. Per the germline V gene, CDR1 is SQVTM and CDR2 is ANQGSEA. With V trimmed by 7 bases and J by 4 bases, 12 bases remained unmatched.

This chain joins TRBV10-1 and TRBJ2-3; 8 positions agree with TRBD2. The germline CDR1 and CDR2 sequences are WNHNN and SYGVQD (reference sequence). This CDR3 is 15 amino acids long. Unmatched junction bases numbered 2, after V lost 2 bases and J lost 1 base. For the CDR3, the DNA is TGCGCCAGCAGTGAGGGAGCGGGAGGCACAGATACGCAGTATTTT. Amino acids: CASSEGAGGTDTQYF.

This chain uses TRBV21-1 with TRBJ1-4. TRBV21-1 is a pseudogene segment. The CDR3 has 16 residues. The CDR3 here is CASSKLLRGAREKLFF. The CDR3 nucleotides read TGTGCCAGCAGCAAATTATTACGGGGGGCGCGTGAAAAACTGTTTTTT.

This chain uses TRBV28 with TRBJ2-3, with 8 nucleotides matching TRBD2. The CDR3 has 15 amino acids. The germline V gene has CDR1 MDHEN and CDR2 SYDVKM. V dropped 3 bases and J dropped 2; count of bases not matched to a gene: 4. In nucleotides, the CDR3 is TGTGCCAGCAGTTTTAGAGCGGGAGTCACAGATACGCAGTATTTT. Translating it yields CASSFRAGVTDTQYF. Together with reference TRBV28 and TRBJ2-3, the CDR3 gives the full variable domain: DVKVTQSSRYLVKRTGEKVFLECVQDMDHENMFWYRQDPGLGLRLIYFSYDVKMKEKGDIPEGYSVSREKKERFSLILESASTNQTSMYLCASSFRAGVTDTQYFGPGTRLTVL.

The chain is built from TRBV18 and TRBJ1-5; tentative D call: TRBD1 (5 bases). CDR3 length: 15 amino acids. Trimming removed 2 bases at V and 3 bases at J, with 11 bases between. CDR1 and CDR2 (germline): KGHSH, LQKENI. CDR3 coding DNA: TGTGCCAGCTCACCAATCGGAGGGACCAATCAGCCCCAGCATTTT. This translates into CASSPIGGTNQPQHF. Full variable domain (missing parts from reference TRBV18 and TRBJ1-5): NAGVMQNPRHLVRRRGQEARLRCSPMKGHSHVYWYRQLPEEGLKFMVYLQKENIIDESGMPKERFSAEFPKEGPSILRIQQVVRGDSAAYFCASSPIGGTNQPQHFGDGTRLSIL.

This clone was observed a handful of times. The chain links TRBV5-6 to TRBJ2-7, with 10 nucleotides matching TRBD1. After removal of 4 bases from V and 4 bases from J, the junction contained 11 bases not matched to a gene. CDR1 and CDR2 from the germline V gene are SGHDT and YYEEEE. This CDR3 is 16 amino acids long. The CDR3 DNA reads TGTGCCAGCAGCGGCGGACCCGGGACAGGGGAATACGAGCAGTACTTC. Its translation: CASSGGPGTGEYEQYF. The variable domain in full, completed from reference TRBV5-6 and TRBJ2-7, reads DAGVTQSPTHLIKTRGQQVTLRCSPKSGHDTVSWYQQALGQGPQFIFQYYEEEERQRGNFPDRFSGHQFPNYSSELNVNALLLGDSALYLCASSGGPGTGEYEQYFGPGTRLTVT.

This chain links TRBV28 with TRBJ1-2, with D possibly being TRBD1 (6 bases). V lost 5 bases, J lost 6 bases, and 16 bases lay in between. The CDR3 sequence is 14 residues long. Germline V gene data show CDR1 as MDHEN and CDR2 as SYDVKM. Here the CDR3 DNA reads TGTGCCAGCAGTGCCCCGTCAGGGGCTGATGGCTACACCTTC. This gives the protein CASSAPSGADGYTF.

The chain combines TRBV10-3 with TRBJ2-7, with D hard to call. The V gene's germline CDR1 is ENHRY and CDR2 SYGVKD. V lost 3 bases and J 3 bases, leaving 15 bases between the germline ends. The CDR3 length is 15 residues. CDR3 in amino acids: CAISDPSSVHYEQYF. DNA for the CDR3: TGTGCCATCAGTGACCCGTCCAGTGTCCACTACGAGCAGTACTTC.

The chain couples TRBV27 to TRBJ2-1, with 9 bases lining up with TRBD1. Germline loops: CDR1 MNHEY, CDR2 SMNVEV (reference sequence). After removal of 6 bases from V and 2 bases from J, the junction contained 8 bases not matched to a gene. This CDR3 comprises 16 residues. CDR3 nucleotides: TGTGCCAGCAGCTTAGGTGGGACAGGGCCCTACAATGAGCAGTTCTTC. Translation: CASSLGGTGPYNEQFF.

The V and J genes are TRBV28 and TRBJ1-2; no firm D call. The CDR3 has 13 amino acids. Germline CDR1 MDHEN, CDR2 SYDVKM. The ends were cut back, 7 bases at V and 8 bases at J, with 17 bases in the middle. The CDR3 nucleotides are TGTGCCAGCATTCGGCCCGGGAACGGGGGCTACACCTTC. Amino acids: CASIRPGNGGYTF.

The chain employs TRBV20-1 and TRBJ2-5; D is possibly TRBD2 (6 bases). Trimming left V 3 bases short and J 0 bases short, with 14 bases between. This CDR3 is 15 amino acids long. CDR1 and CDR2 (germline): DFQATT, SNEGSKA (reference sequence). CDR3 sequence: CSASGGSGYQETQYF. DNA of the CDR3: TGCAGTGCTAGTGGTGGTAGCGGATACCAAGAGACCCAGTACTTC.

The chain couples TRBV27 to TRBJ2-5; TRBD2 matches at 7 bases. V shed 5 bases and J 3 bases; nucleotides not matched to a gene: 9. Germline assignment: CDR1 MNHEY and CDR2 SMNVEV (reference sequence). CDR3 length equals 15 residues. The CDR3 DNA sequence: TGTGCCAGCAGTCGAGGGGCGGGGAGGGAAGAGACCCAGTACTTC. This sequence encodes CASSRGAGREETQYF.

This clone has ten or more counts. The rearrangement joins TRBV4-1 to TRBJ2-7, with TRBD1 matching over 10 bases. V trimming: 2 bases; J trimming: 4 bases; junction bases outside the gene matches: 5. The germline V gene has CDR1 MGHRA and CDR2 YSYEKL. This CDR3 comprises 15 residues. The CDR3 DNA reads as TGCGCCAGCAGCCAACGACAGGGGGCTGAGTACGAGCAGTACTTC. This translates into CASSQRQGAEYEQYF.

This clone has just one count. The genes are TRBV4-3 and TRBJ2-3; D remains ambiguous. Per the germline V gene, CDR1 is LGHNA and CDR2 is YSLEER. The germline V and J ends were trimmed by 0 bases and 1 base, with 14 bases remaining between them. This CDR3 has 17 residues. The CDR3 sequence: CASSQDYSHRGTDTQYF. CDR3 coding DNA: TGCGCCAGCAGCCAAGATTACTCGCATCGGGGCACAGATACGCAGTATTTT.

The CDR3 coding sequence is TGTGCCATCAGTGGAATCGGACAGGGGAACTATGGCTACACCTTC. Amino acids: CAISGIGQGNYGYTF. This sequence joins TRBV10-3 and TRBJ1-2; 9 bases fit TRBD1. CDR1 is ENHRY and CDR2 is SYGVKD in the germline V gene. The CDR3 runs 15 residues. The ends lost 4 bases at V and 2 bases at J; junction bases unmatched: 5.

The chain joins TRBV11-3 to TRBJ2-5; tentatively, D is TRBD2 (6 bases). CDR1 is SGHNT and CDR2 is YENEEA in the germline V gene. The CDR3 totals 14 residues. Trimming cost V 3 bases and J 5 bases, with 13 bases left between them. This CDR3 is CASSLATSWETQYF. CDR3 DNA sequence: TGTGCCAGCAGCTTGGCAACTAGCTGGGAGACCCAGTACTTC.

The chain employs TRBV6-2 or TRBV6-3 and TRBJ2-7; D is possibly TRBD2 (6 bases). Germline lookup yields CDR1 MNHEY and CDR2 SVGEGT. The CDR3 runs 13 residues. Trimming removed 0 bases from V and 5 bases from J, with 8 bases in between. The CDR3 spells CASSYSGLNEQYF. In nucleotides, the CDR3 is TGTGCCAGCAGTTACTCGGGACTTAACGAGCAGTACTTC.